This T cell receptor (beta chain) was documented in a study of beta chain features in type 1 diabetes. The V and J ends lost 2 bases and 8 bases, in that order; junction bases with no gene match: 7. This CDR3 spans 16 amino acids. Looked up from germline, CDR1 is SGHTA and CDR2 is FQGNSA. Isolated RNA was reverse transcribed in full, so expressed TCRB transcripts were sequenced. Sequencing was performed with immunoSEQ multiplex PCR; in TCRdb, only in-frame clones are kept and a portion is missing. Of over 700,000 clones listed, roughly 17% were seen once; the top ten hold roughly 0.025%. The chain links TRBV7-2 to TRBJ2-1, with 12 bases matching TRBD2. The clonotype originates from a woman aged 18 to 35 in good health. The sequenced material came from naive CD4+ T cells from blood. The CDR3 nucleotides are TGTGCCAGCAGCTTAATCCCTAGCGGGAGGGCCCATGAGCAGTTCTTC. Translated, it gives CASSLIPSGRAHEQFF.